This T cell receptor (beta chain) was documented in a study of shared clonotypes between healthy human individuals (dated by TCRdb to the early 2020s). With respect to the entire study: The cohort included three men and a couple of women between 18 and 49 years of age. For each donor, CD4 naive and CD4 memory were each given three plates, CD8 naive was given two plates, and CD8 memory was given one plate. Blood TCR repertoires of roughly five healthy adults were deeply sequenced to estimate repertoire size and the extent of clonotype sharing between individuals. Different laboratories and diverse techniques were used to prepare libraries and sequence TCR repertoires, to increase sequencing depth and limit assay-specific biases. Leukapheresis yielded between about 0.8 and 9.5 billion PBMCs per donor. Results the study describes overall, beyond this receptor: About 4.5% of naive CD4, 3.5% of naive CD8, about 2.1% of memory CD4, and 0.4% of memory CD8 clonotypes were shared across four donors. Sampling was restricted to blood, and TCR repertoires in tissues likely differ from the TCR repertoires found in blood. Clonotypes shared by all four sorted-subset donors showed higher generation probabilities than non-shared clonotypes. Naive subsets generally had larger estimated clonotype richness than memory subsets did. The genetic and exposure-history diversity represented was limited by the small number of donors. Pairwise subsampling indicated that sequencing depth was expected to affect the degree of clonotype sharing among donors. Rarefaction of sorted-subset datasets indicated incomplete sequencing despite the large sequencing depth.

The donors were healthy, HIV-negative adults who had no recently reported acute infections or vaccinations. Every donor was a Caucasian adult residing in Nashville, Tennessee, USA. CD4+ T cells were enriched by magnetic negative selection; naive cells were then positively selected on CD45RA, and the negative fraction formed the memory subset. Blood was obtained by leukapheresis, after which PBMCs were separated by Ficoll-Histopaque density gradient centrifugation and cryopreserved in liquid nitrogen vapor phase. Analytical flow cytometry was used to check the purity and quantity of every magnetically sorted T cell population. From each sorted fraction, genomic DNA was isolated and quantified by UV absorbance on a Nanodrop 2000c. Taken from cysteine to phenylalanine, the CDR3 has 13 residues. Only the CDR3 DNA stays, 39 bases, in frame from base 1. Via the germline V gene (reference sequence), CDR1 is WNHNN and CDR2 SYGVQD. V and J are truncated by 4 bases and 5 bases respectively, leaving an intervening sequence of 9 bases.

Regarding this clone: It has no known antigen specificity. The input lacks base qualities; no much larger clone sits a single base away.

Using the deep immunoSEQ assay, TCR CDR3 regions were amplified from genomic DNA by multiplex PCR. Extracted genomic DNA from each cell subset was spread evenly across all wells of several immunoSEQ 96-well plates, with each plate serving as a replicate. For sorted subsets, each replicate PCR was loaded with 200 ng genomic DNA, equivalent to some 31,000 T cell genomes. The purified libraries were quantified using a Qubit 3.0 fluorometer, sized with a Bioanalyzer 2100, and then quantified again using the KAPA Library Quantification kit. Every immunoSEQ 96-well plate was sequenced on a separate single-read 150-cycle Illumina NextSeq 550 flow cell. As for how the authors treated the data: The immunoSEQ output contained only junctional sequences without quality scores, so filtering could not match that applied to full-length reads. To assign V/J genes and CDR3, sequences were annotated using PyIR, a Python wrapper for IgBLAST v1.9, with IMGT germline references. Reads were removed for weak V/J assignments (E-value above 1e-6), missing CDR3, stop codons, out-of-frame junctions, or ambiguous translated residues. V3J clonotypes were defined by identical inferred V gene, J gene, and CDR3 amino acid sequence. To compute the percentage overlap between repertoires, the number of shared unique clonotypes was divided by the size of the smaller repertoire. Richness of each repertoire was evaluated using RTK rarefaction, the Chao1 estimator, and Recon v2.1 estimates of unobserved clonotypes. OLGA was used to compute generation probabilities for all TCRbeta clonotypes that the gDNA method yielded from several donors. Here the immuneACCESS table is served through TCRdb, limited to in-frame sequences with V and J called. Missing clones are a known gap in these copies; in checked studies unresolved V genes cover under half, and the rest lacks a known reason. The V and J calls and clone size were taken over from that table, and D and trimming were inferred from the DNA. The table for this sample lists more than 2,000,000 clones; 90% to 95% of them were counted only once. Of the sample, about 0.37% is held by the ten largest clones.

The rearranged segments are TRBV10-1 and TRBJ2-1, with no confidently assigned D gene. What was sequenced was naive CD4+ T cells from PBMCs. The cell subset or site label on this specimen signifies: CD45RA+ positively selected. The sequence was obtained from a man aged 18-30 years in good health. Some clones in this sample may be carry-over from other donors' samples. CDR3 reads: CASSVSFNNEQFF. The DNA sequence reads TGCGCCAGCAGTGTCAGCTTTAACAATGAGCAGTTCTTC.